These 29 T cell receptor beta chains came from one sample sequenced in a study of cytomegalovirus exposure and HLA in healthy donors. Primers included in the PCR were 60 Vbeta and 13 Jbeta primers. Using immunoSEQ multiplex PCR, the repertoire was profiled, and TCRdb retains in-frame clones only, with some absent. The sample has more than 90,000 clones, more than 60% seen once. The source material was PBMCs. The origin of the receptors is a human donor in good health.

Written as DNA, the CDR3 is TGTGCCAGCAGCTTGACAGGGCAGGGCACCGGGGAGCTGTTTTTT. As protein: CASSLTGQGTGELFF. The chain joins TRBV5-6 to TRBJ2-2, with TRBD1 as a possible D gene (6 bases). This CDR3 has 15 residues. V dropped 1 base and J dropped 4 bases, with 11 bases sitting between them. Germline CDR1 SGHDT, CDR2 YYEEEE.

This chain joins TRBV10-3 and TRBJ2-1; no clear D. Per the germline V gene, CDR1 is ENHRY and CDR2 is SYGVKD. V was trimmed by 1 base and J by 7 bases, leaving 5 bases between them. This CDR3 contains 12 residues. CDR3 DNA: TGTGCCATCAGTGAGTTTAGAAATGAGCAGTTCTTC. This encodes CAISEFRNEQFF.

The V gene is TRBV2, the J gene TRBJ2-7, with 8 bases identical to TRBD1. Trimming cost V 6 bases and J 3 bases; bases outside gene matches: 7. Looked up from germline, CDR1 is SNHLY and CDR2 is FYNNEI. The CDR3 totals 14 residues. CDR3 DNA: TGTGCCAGCAGCCCTAGGACAGGGAACTACGAGCAGTACTTC. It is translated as CASSPRTGNYEQYF.

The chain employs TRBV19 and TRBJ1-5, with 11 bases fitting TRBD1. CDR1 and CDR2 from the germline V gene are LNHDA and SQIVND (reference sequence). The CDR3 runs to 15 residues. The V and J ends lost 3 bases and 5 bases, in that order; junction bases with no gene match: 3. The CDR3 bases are TGTGCCAGTAGTATCGGGACAGGGGGGTATCAGCCCCAGCATTTT. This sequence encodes CASSIGTGGYQPQHF.

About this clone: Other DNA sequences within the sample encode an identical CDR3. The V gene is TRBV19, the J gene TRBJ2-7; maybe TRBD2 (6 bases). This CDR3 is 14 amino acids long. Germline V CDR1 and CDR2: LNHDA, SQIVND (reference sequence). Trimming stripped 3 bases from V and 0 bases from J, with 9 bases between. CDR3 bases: TGTGCCAGTAGTATCCGGGACTCCTCCTACGAGCAGTACTTC. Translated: CASSIRDSSYEQYF.

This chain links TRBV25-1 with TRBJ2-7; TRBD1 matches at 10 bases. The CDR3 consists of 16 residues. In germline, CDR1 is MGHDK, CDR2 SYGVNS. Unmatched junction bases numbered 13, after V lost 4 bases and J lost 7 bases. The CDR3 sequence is CASSGTGTGAPCEQYF. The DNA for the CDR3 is TGTGCCAGCAGTGGCACCGGGACAGGGGCGCCTTGTGAGCAGTACTTC.

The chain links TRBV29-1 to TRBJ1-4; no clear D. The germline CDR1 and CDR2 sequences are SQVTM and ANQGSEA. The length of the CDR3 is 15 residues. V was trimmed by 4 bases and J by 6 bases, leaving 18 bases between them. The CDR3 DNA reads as TGCAGCGTTGTAAATTACGGGGATAATGATGAAAAACTGTTTTTT. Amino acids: CSVVNYGDNDEKLFF.

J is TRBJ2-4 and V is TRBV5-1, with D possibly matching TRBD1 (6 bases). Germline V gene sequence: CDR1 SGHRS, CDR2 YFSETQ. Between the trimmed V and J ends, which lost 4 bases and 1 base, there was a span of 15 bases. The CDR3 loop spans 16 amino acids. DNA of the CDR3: TGCGCCAGCAGCCCAAGACAGGTGCGGGCCAAAAACATTCAGTACTTC. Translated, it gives CASSPRQVRAKNIQYF.

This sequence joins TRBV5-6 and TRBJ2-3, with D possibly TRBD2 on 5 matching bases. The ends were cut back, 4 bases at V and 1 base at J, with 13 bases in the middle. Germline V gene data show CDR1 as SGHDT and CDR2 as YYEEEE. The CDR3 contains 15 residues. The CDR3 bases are TGTGCCAGCAGCACTAGACCCCGGGGCACAGATACGCAGTATTTT. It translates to CASSTRPRGTDTQYF.

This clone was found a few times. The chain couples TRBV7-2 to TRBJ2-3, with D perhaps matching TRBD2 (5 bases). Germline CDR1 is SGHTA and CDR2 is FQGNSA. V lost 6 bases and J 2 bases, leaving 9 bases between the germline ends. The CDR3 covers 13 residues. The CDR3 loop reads CASRAEATDTQYF. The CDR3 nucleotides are TGTGCCAGCAGAGCGGAGGCCACAGATACGCAGTATTTT.

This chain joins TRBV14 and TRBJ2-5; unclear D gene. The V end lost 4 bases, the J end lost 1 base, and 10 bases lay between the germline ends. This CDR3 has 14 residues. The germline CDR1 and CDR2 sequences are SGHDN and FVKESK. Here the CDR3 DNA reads TGTGCCAGCAGCCTTAGTCGACTCCAAGAGACCCAGTACTTC. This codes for CASSLSRLQETQYF.

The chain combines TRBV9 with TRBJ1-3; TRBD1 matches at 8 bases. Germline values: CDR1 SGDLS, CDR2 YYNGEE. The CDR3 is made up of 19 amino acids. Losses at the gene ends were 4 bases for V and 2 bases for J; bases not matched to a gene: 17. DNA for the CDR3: TGTGCCAGCAGCCCGAGTTTGGGTGGGCAGGGGGCAGCTGGAAACACCATATATTTT. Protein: CASSPSLGGQGAAGNTIYF.

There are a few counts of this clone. The CDR3 DNA reads TGTGCCAGCAGCTCGAAAGACAGCCAGCATTTT. Protein product: CASSSKDSQHF. The rearrangement links TRBV7-8 to TRBJ1-5; TRBD1 might be the D (5 bases). Germline V gene sequence: CDR1 SGHVS, CDR2 FQNEAQ. This CDR3 is built from 11 residues. V was trimmed by 4 bases and J by 12 bases, leaving 10 bases between them.

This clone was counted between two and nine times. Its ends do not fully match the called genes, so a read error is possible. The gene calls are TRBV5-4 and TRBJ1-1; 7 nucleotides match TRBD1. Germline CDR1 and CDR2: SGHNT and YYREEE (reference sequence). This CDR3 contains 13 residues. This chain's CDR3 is CASSLVRTGDLEW. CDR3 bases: TGTGCCAGCAGCTTGGTACGGACAGGTGACCTCGAGTGG.

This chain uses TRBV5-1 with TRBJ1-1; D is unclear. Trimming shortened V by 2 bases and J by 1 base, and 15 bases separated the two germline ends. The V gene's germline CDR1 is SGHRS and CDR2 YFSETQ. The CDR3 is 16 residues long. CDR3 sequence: CASSFVAGTENTEAFF. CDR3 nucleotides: TGCGCCAGCAGCTTTGTCGCAGGTACTGAGAACACTGAAGCTTTCTTT.

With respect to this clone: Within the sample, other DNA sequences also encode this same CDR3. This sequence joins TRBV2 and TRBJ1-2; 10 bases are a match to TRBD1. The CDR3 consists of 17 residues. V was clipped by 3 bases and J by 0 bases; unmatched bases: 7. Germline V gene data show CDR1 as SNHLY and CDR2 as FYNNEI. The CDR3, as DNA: TGTGCCAGCAGTGAGGGGGACAGGGGACGAGCTAACTATGGCTACACCTTC. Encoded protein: CASSEGDRGRANYGYTF.

The CDR3: CASSDGRGSGYTF. CDR3 bases: TGTGCCAGCAGTGATGGCAGGGGGTCTGGCTACACCTTC. The gene calls are TRBV2 and TRBJ1-2, with TRBD1 identical over 7 bases. The CDR3 covers 13 residues. Trimming at V came to 3 bases and at J to 7 bases, leaving 5 bases not matched to a gene. CDR1 and CDR2 (germline): SNHLY, FYNNEI.

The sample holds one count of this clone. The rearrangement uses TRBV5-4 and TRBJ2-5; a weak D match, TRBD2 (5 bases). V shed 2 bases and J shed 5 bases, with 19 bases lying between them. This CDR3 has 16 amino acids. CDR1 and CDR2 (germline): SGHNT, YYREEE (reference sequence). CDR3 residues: CASSFRSGKTLETQYF. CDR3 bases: TGTGCCAGCAGCTTTAGGAGCGGTAAGACATTGGAGACCCAGTACTTC.

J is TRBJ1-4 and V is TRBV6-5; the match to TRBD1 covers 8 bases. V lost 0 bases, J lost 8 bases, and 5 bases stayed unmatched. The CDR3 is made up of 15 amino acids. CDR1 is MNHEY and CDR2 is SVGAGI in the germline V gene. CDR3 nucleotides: TGTGCCAGCAGTTACTCGCAGGGGGCGGGCGAAAAACTGTTTTTT. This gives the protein CASSYSQGAGEKLFF.

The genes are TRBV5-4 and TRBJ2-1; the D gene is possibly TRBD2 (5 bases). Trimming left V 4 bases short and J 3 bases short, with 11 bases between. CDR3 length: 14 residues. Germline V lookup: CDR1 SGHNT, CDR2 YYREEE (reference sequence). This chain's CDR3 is CASSLARNYNEQFF. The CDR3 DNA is TGTGCCAGCAGCCTAGCAAGAAACTACAATGAGCAGTTCTTC.

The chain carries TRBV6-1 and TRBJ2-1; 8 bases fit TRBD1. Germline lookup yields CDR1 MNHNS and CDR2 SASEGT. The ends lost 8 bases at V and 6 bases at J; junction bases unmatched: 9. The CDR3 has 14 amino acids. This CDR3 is CASAKGQVINEQFF. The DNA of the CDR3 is TGTGCCAGCGCCAAGGGACAGGTAATCAATGAGCAGTTCTTC.

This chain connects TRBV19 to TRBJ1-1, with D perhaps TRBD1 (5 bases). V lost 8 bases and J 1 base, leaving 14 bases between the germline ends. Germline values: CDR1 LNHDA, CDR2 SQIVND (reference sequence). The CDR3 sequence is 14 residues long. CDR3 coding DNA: TGTGCCAGTTCCCAAAGCAGGGCGAACACTGAAGCTTTCTTT. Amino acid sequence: CASSQSRANTEAFF.

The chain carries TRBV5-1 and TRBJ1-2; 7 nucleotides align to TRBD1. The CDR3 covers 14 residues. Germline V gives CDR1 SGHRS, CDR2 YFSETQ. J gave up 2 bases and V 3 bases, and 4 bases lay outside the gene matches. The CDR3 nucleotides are TGCGCCAGCAGCTCGAAGGGACAGAACTATGGCTACACCTTC. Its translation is CASSSKGQNYGYTF.

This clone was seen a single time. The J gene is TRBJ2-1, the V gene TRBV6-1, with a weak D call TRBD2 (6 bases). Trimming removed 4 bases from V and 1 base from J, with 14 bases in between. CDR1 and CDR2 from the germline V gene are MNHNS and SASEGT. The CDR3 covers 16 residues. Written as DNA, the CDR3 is TGTGCCAGCAGTGGCTCTGTTGGGGGGTCCTACAATGAGCAGTTCTTC. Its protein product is CASSGSVGGSYNEQFF.

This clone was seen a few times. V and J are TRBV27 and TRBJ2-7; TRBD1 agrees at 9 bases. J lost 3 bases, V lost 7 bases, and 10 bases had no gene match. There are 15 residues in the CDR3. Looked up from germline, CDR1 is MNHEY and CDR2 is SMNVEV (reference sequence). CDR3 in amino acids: CASTGSDRGFYEQYF. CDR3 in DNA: TGTGCCAGCACGGGTTCGGACAGGGGATTCTACGAGCAGTACTTC.

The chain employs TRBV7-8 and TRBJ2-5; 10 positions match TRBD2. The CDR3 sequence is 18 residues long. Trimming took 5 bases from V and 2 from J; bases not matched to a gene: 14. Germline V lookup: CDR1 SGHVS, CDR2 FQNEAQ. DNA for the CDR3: TGTGCCAGCAGCGCTCACCCGGGACTAGCGAGCCTTCAAGAGACCCAGTACTTC. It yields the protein CASSAHPGLASLQETQYF.

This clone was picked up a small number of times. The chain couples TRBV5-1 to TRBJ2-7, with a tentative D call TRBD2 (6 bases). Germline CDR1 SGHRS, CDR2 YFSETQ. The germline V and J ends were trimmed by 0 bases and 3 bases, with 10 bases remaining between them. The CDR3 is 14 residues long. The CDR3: CASSLDRGGYEQYF. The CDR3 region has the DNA TGCGCCAGCAGCTTGGATAGGGGAGGCTACGAGCAGTACTTC. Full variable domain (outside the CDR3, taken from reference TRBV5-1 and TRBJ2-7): KAGVTQTPRYLIKTRGQQVTLSCSPISGHRSVSWYQQTPGQGLQFLFEYFSETQRNKGNFPGRFSGRQFSNSRSEMNVSTLELGDSALYLCASSLDRGGYEQYFGPGTRLTVT.

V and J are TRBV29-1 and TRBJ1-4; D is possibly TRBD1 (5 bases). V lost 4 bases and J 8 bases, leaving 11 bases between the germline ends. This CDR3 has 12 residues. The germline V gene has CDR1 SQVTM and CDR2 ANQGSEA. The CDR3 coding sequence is TGCAGCGTTGGGGGGGGGAACGAAAAACTGTTTTTT. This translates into CSVGGGNEKLFF.

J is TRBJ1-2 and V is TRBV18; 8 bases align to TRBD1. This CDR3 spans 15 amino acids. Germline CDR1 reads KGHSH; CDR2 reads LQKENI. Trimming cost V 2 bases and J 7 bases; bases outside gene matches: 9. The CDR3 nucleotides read TGTGCCAGCTCACCAATTGGGACAGGAGTCGCTGGCTACACCTTC. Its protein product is CASSPIGTGVAGYTF.